One and the same sample provided the 16 T cell receptor beta chains below, sequenced in a study of T cells in localized non-small cell lung cancer. The table came from immunoSEQ multiplex PCR; TCRdb's copy has only in-frame clones and leaves some out. The profile shows 50,000 to 65,000 clones, 80% of them singletons. Sequenced here: PBMCs, sampled before any cancer treatment. The source of these receptors is a woman aged 40-75 years with stage II lung adenocarcinoma.

CDR3 in DNA: TGTGCCAGCAGCTTAGCCGTACAGGGGGCGTTGGAGACCCAGTACTTC. Translating it yields CASSLAVQGALETQYF. The rearrangement links TRBV7-2 to TRBJ2-5, with 9 bases aligning to TRBD1. CDR1 is SGHTA, CDR2 FQGNSA, per germline. The V segment lost 0 bases and the J segment 5 bases; nucleotides outside the gene matches: 7. CDR3 length: 16 residues. Using reference TRBV7-2 and TRBJ2-5 for the parts outside the CDR3, the full variable domain is GAGVSQSPSNKVTEKGKDVELRCDPISGHTALYWYRQSLGQGLEFLIYFQGNSAPDKSGLPSDRFSAERTGGSVSTLTIQRTQQEDSAVYLCASSLAVQGALETQYFGPGTRLLVL.

The V and J genes are TRBV7-2 and TRBJ1-2, with 10 bases identical to TRBD1. V trimming: 5 bases; J trimming: 7 bases; junction bases outside the gene matches: 4. The V gene's germline CDR1 is SGHTA and CDR2 FQGNSA. The CDR3 loop spans 13 amino acids. The CDR3 region is CASSPRTGGGYTF. In DNA form, the CDR3 reads TGTGCCAGCAGCCCCAGGACAGGGGGTGGCTACACCTTC.

This chain uses TRBV9 with TRBJ2-5; 7 nucleotides line up with TRBD2. The V and J ends lost 4 bases and 5 bases, in that order; junction bases with no gene match: 8. This CDR3 comprises 14 residues. Germline assignment: CDR1 SGDLS and CDR2 YYNGEE. The CDR3 here is CASSLSGEGETQYF. For the CDR3, the DNA is TGTGCCAGCAGCCTTTCGGGGGAGGGGGAGACCCAGTACTTC. The full variable domain, with the rest looked up from reference TRBV9 and TRBJ2-5, is DSGVTQTPKHLITATGQRVTLRCSPRSGDLSVYWYQQSLDQGLQFLIQYYNGEERAKGNILERFSAQQFPDLHSELNLSSLELGDSALYFCASSLSGEGETQYFGPGTRLLVL.

This clone was observed a few times. V gene TRBV5-5 combines with J gene TRBJ1-5; D uncertain. V was cut by 2 bases and J by 0 bases, with 9 bases left in between. Germline values: CDR1 SGHKS, CDR2 YYEKEE (reference sequence). This CDR3 region has 15 residues. The DNA of the CDR3 is TGTGCCAGCAGCTTAACACTCGCTAGCAATCAGCCCCAGCATTTT. Translated, it gives CASSLTLASNQPQHF.

J is TRBJ2-7 and V is TRBV28; TRBD1 matches 7 bases. This CDR3 contains 13 residues. Germline CDR1 and CDR2: MDHEN and SYDVKM. J lost 3 bases, V lost 7 bases, and 6 bases had no gene match. Written as DNA, the CDR3 is TGTGCCAGCACAACCGGGACAGTCTACGAGCAGTACTTC. Its protein is CASTTGTVYEQYF.

The chain employs TRBV29-1 and TRBJ1-5, with TRBD1 as a possible D gene (5 bases). This CDR3 is built from 13 residues. The ends were cut back, 4 bases at V and 3 bases at J, with 10 bases in the middle. CDR1 is SQVTM and CDR2 is ANQGSEA in the germline V gene. The CDR3 protein is CSVAQGVNQPQHF. The CDR3 nucleotides read TGCAGCGTTGCCCAGGGCGTCAATCAGCCCCAGCATTTT.

The rearrangement uses TRBV5-1 and TRBJ2-1; 11 nucleotides agree with TRBD2. The V gene end was trimmed by 5 bases and the J gene end by 6 bases; junction bases not matched to a gene: 4. Germline V gene sequence: CDR1 SGHRS, CDR2 YFSETQ. This CDR3 is 14 amino acids long. The CDR3 DNA reads as TGCGCCAGCAGACTAGCGGGGGATTTCAATGAGCAGTTCTTC. It specifies CASRLAGDFNEQFF. Full variable domain (outside the CDR3, taken from reference TRBV5-1 and TRBJ2-1): KAGVTQTPRYLIKTRGQQVTLSCSPISGHRSVSWYQQTPGQGLQFLFEYFSETQRNKGNFPGRFSGRQFSNSRSEMNVSTLELGDSALYLCASRLAGDFNEQFFGPGTRLTVL.

The chain uses TRBV5-1 and TRBJ2-5; tentative D call: TRBD2 (5 bases). V was shortened by 2 bases and J by 4 bases, with 9 bases between the two germline ends. The germline CDR1 and CDR2 sequences are SGHRS and YFSETQ. The CDR3 contains 13 residues. The CDR3 protein is CASSFDTRETQYF. DNA of the CDR3: TGCGCCAGCAGCTTCGACACTAGAGAGACCCAGTACTTC.

V is TRBV5-1 and J is TRBJ1-2; TRBD1 aligns across 7 bases. The CDR3 length is 15 residues. J lost 4 bases, V lost 4 bases, and 10 bases had no gene match. Germline values: CDR1 SGHRS, CDR2 YFSETQ. CDR3 residues: CASSAADRAAYGYTF. The CDR3 DNA reads TGCGCCAGCAGCGCCGCCGACAGGGCCGCCTATGGCTACACCTTC.

This clone occurred a few times. The chain combines TRBV19 with TRBJ2-1, with a weak D call TRBD1 (6 bases). Germline CDR1 LNHDA, CDR2 SQIVND (reference sequence). This CDR3 is built from 14 residues. The V end lost 5 bases, the J end lost 4 bases, and 12 bases lay between the germline ends. The CDR3 nucleotides are TGTGCCAGTAGTCCTACAGGGAAGTACAATGAGCAGTTCTTC. This encodes CASSPTGKYNEQFF.

This clone appeared a single time. The chain joins TRBV28 to TRBJ2-3; TRBD2 might be the D (7 bases). V lost 8 bases to trimming and J lost 3 bases, with 12 bases between them. The CDR3 runs 13 residues. Germline loops: CDR1 MDHEN, CDR2 SYDVKM. CDR3 sequence: CASGGAETDTQYF. CDR3 DNA: TGTGCCAGCGGGGGGGCCGAGACAGATACGCAGTATTTT.

The V gene is TRBV5-8, the J gene TRBJ2-5; D unresolved. The CDR3 runs 15 residues. With 2 bases removed from V and 5 bases from J, the gap between germline ends came to 16 bases. The germline CDR1 and CDR2 sequences are SGHTS and YDEGEE. CDR3 in DNA: TGTGCCAGCAGCTTAATCAGGATCTCCTCGGAGACCCAGTACTTC. Protein sequence: CASSLIRISSETQYF. The complete variable domain, with remaining parts taken from reference TRBV5-8 and TRBJ2-5, reads EAGVTQSPTHLIKTRGQQATLRCSPISGHTSVYWYQQALGLGLQFLLWYDEGEERNRGNFPPRFSGRQFPNYSSELNVNALELEDSALYLCASSLIRISSETQYFGPGTRLLVL.

The chain uses TRBV5-5 and TRBJ2-7; either TRBD1 or TRBD2 may supply D (5 bases each). Between the trimmed V and J ends, which lost 5 bases and 2 bases, there was a span of 17 bases. The V gene's germline CDR1 is SGHKS and CDR2 YYEKEE (reference sequence). CDR3 length equals 15 residues. CDR3 sequence: CASSLVGTEAYEQYF. DNA for the CDR3: TGTGCCAGCAGTCTGGTGGGGACGGAAGCCTACGAGCAGTACTTC.

The CDR3 sequence: CAISESTGGNYTF. The CDR3 bases are TGTGCCATCAGTGAGTCGACTGGAGGAAACTACACCTTC. The V and J genes are TRBV10-3 and TRBJ1-2; D gene uncertain. There are 13 residues in the CDR3. Germline CDR1 is ENHRY and CDR2 is SYGVKD. Trimming shortened V by 0 bases and J by 10 bases, and 12 bases separated the two germline ends.

The genes are TRBV7-9 and TRBJ1-4, with no clear D. Trimming shortened V by 5 bases and J by 7 bases, and 11 bases separated the two germline ends. The CDR3 has 13 residues. Germline values: CDR1 SEHNR, CDR2 FQNEAQ (reference sequence). The CDR3 DNA reads as TGTGCCAGCAGCCCACAGAGTATTGAAAAACTGTTTTTT. It is translated as CASSPQSIEKLFF.

This rearrangement joins TRBV2 to TRBJ2-7, with no clear D. The CDR3 is 13 amino acids. The germline V gene encodes CDR1 SNHLY and CDR2 FYNNEI. V lost 7 bases and J 0 bases, leaving 10 bases between the germline ends. The CDR3 DNA reads TGTGCCAGCACCCCCCCGAGCTCCTACGAGCAGTACTTC. Its protein is CASTPPSSYEQYF.